Listed below are T cell receptor beta chains from one sample, sequenced in a study of blood T cell repertoires in COVID-19. Profiling relied on immunoSEQ multiplex PCR, and the TCRdb table lists in-frame clones only, not all of them. The data show fewer than 100,000 clones, around 88% seen once. The sample was peripheral blood. These receptors originate from a man between 60 and 75 years old with acute or convalescent COVID-19. The CDR3 runs from the conserved cysteine through the conserved F or W. The D gene is left open where the match is weak. Not every row has a clone size; where given, it reads once, few, many or a size class.

J	D	V	size	length	DNA	CDR3
TRBJ1-3	-	TRBV3-1/TRBV3-2	once	15	TGTGCCAGCAGCCAAGAAATAACAGGCGGAAACACCATATATTTT	CASSQEITGGNTIYF
TRBJ2-7	-	TRBV1	-	14	TGCACCAGCAGCCGAACGACAGTGACCTACGAGCAGTACTTC	CTSSRTTVTYEQYF
TRBJ2-1	TRBD2	TRBV2	-	15	TGTGCCAGCAGTGAAGCTGCGGGAGGTAACAATGAGCAGTTCTTC	CASSEAAGGNNEQFF
TRBJ2-2	-	TRBV2	-	14	TGTGCCAGCAGTGAAGCACGTATAGCCGGGGAGCTGTTTTTT	CASSEARIAGELFF
TRBJ2-4	-	TRBV5-6	once	13	TGTGCCAGCAGCTCCGTAGGGAGCGGCATTCAGTACTTC	CASSSVGSGIQYF
TRBJ1-3	-	TRBV9	-	17	TGTGCCAGCAGCCCAAGGGGCGGAAGACAGTCTGGAAACACCATATATTTT	CASSPRGGRQSGNTIYF
TRBJ2-1	-	TRBV9	-	15	TGTGCCAGCTCACTTCAGGGGTCCCTCACCAATGAGCAGTTCTTC	CASSLQGSLTNEQFF
TRBJ1-2	-	TRBV27	-	13	TGTGCCAGCAGTTTAGACGGGTTAAACGGCTACACCTTC	CASSLDGLNGYTF
TRBJ2-7	TRBD1	TRBV2	few	14	TGTGCCAGCAGTGTGGGACAGGGGCACAACGAGCAGTACTTC	CASSVGQGHNEQYF
TRBJ2-6	-	TRBV19	-	15	TGTGCCAGTAGTATTTCAGGGTCTGGGGCCAACGTCCTGACTTTC	CASSISGSGANVLTF
TRBJ1-5	TRBD1	TRBV19	-	15	TGTGCCAGTAGTATGCCTCAGGGGGGTACTCAGCCCCAGCATTTT	CASSMPQGGTQPQHF
TRBJ2-1	TRBD2	TRBV10-3	-	14	TGTGCCATCAGTGGGGGGACTAGCGAGATTGAGCAGTTCTTC	CAISGGTSEIEQFF
TRBJ1-3	TRBD1	TRBV4-1	-	16	TGCGCCAGCAGCCAGGGCACAGGGGCGGGTGGAAACACCATATATTTT	CASSQGTGAGGNTIYF
TRBJ2-7	-	TRBV7-6	-	13	TGTGCCAGCAGCTTACAGAGCCCGGGGGAGCAGTACTTC	CASSLQSPGEQYF
TRBJ2-3	TRBD1	TRBV11-2	-	14	TGTGCCAGCAGCCGCGACAGGGAGACAGATACGCAGTATTTT	CASSRDRETDTQYF
TRBJ1-2	-	TRBV12-5	-	14	TGTGCTAGTGGTTTGGGCCGACAGGTCGGGGGCTACACCTTC	CASGLGRQVGGYTF
TRBJ2-7	TRBD1	TRBV6-1	-	14	TGTGCCAGCAGTGACGGGACAGGGGACTACGAGCAGTACTTC	CASSDGTGDYEQYF
TRBJ1-1	-	TRBV3-1/TRBV3-2	-	13	TGTGCCAGCAGCCAAGGCCGGGGCACTGAAGCTTTCTTT	CASSQGRGTEAFF
TRBJ2-1	-	TRBV6-2/TRBV6-3	once	18	TGTGCCAGCAGTTACCCTCCCATCGTCTTGAGCTCCTACAATGAGCAGTTCTTC	CASSYPPIVLSSYNEQFF
TRBJ2-5	TRBD1	TRBV19	-	14	TGTGCCAGTAGTACCGGCCAGGGGGAAGAGACCCAGTACTTC	CASSTGQGEETQYF
TRBJ2-1	TRBD2	TRBV24-1	-	15	TGTGCCACCAGTGAGTCGGGAGGGCCCTACAATGAGCAGTTCTTC	CATSESGGPYNEQFF
TRBJ2-2	-	TRBV11-2	-	15	TGTGCCAGCAGCTCGAACCCAGGGGATCCCGGGGAGCTGTTTTTT	CASSSNPGDPGELFF
TRBJ1-1	-	TRBV30	-	16	TGTGCCTGGAGGGAGGGGGGGGTCCGTAGAAGCGCTGAAGCTTTCTTT	CAWREGGVRRSAEAFF
TRBJ1-1	-	TRBV19	once	13	TGTGCCAGTAGTACCAGGGGGAACACTGAAGCTTTCTTT	CASSTRGNTEAFF
TRBJ1-4	-	TRBV12-3/TRBV12-4	-	13	TGTGCCACCAACACCGCAACTAATGAAAAACTGTTTTTT	CATNTATNEKLFF
TRBJ2-3	-	TRBV3-1/TRBV3-2	-	13	TGTGCCAGCAGCCAGGGCCTCACAGATACGCAGTATTTT	CASSQGLTDTQYF
TRBJ1-2	TRBD1	TRBV9	-	16	TGTGCCAGCAGCGACTCGACAGGGCGGAGTAACTATGGCTACACCTTC	CASSDSTGRSNYGYTF
TRBJ2-7	TRBD2	TRBV5-4	-	15	TGTGCCAGCAGCGCTCTTCTAGCGGGGGCCTACGAGCAGTACTTC	CASSALLAGAYEQYF
TRBJ2-2	-	TRBV18	-	15	TGTGCCAGCTCACCTGGACGGGGAACAACCGGGGAGCTGTTTTTT	CASSPGRGTTGELFF
TRBJ2-7	TRBD1	TRBV27	-	15	TGTGCCAGCAGTTTTTTAGGACAGGGGTACCACGAGCAGTACTTC	CASSFLGQGYHEQYF
TRBJ1-2	TRBD1	TRBV5-1	-	15	TGCGCCAGCAGCTTGGATGGGACAGGGGTGTGGGGCTACACCTTC	CASSLDGTGVWGYTF
TRBJ2-3	TRBD2	TRBV2	-	14	TGTGCCAGCAGCGGACTAGCGGAAGGAGATACGCAGTATTTT	CASSGLAEGDTQYF
TRBJ2-7	-	TRBV14	-	16	TGTGCCAGCAGCCACCTACAGACAGGCGATAAGTACGAGCAGTACTTC	CASSHLQTGDKYEQYF
TRBJ1-6	-	TRBV7-8	-	16	TGTGCCAGCAGCCCCGAGCGGGTCTCCTATAATTCACCCCTCCACTTT	CASSPERVSYNSPLHF
TRBJ1-1	-	TRBV4-3	-	16	TGCGCCAGCAGCCAAGAATTAGGGAGCATGAACACTGAAGCTTTCTTT	CASSQELGSMNTEAFF
TRBJ1-6	-	TRBV7-2	-	16	TGTGCCAGCAGCTCCACAGGGAGGGGGGGTAATTCACCCCTCCACTTT	CASSSTGRGGNSPLHF
TRBJ1-2	-	TRBV3-1/TRBV3-2	-	13	TGTGCCAGCAGCCAAAACAGGGTGGGCGGCTACACCTTC	CASSQNRVGGYTF
TRBJ2-2	TRBD2	TRBV6-2/TRBV6-3	few	18	TGTGCCAGCAGTTACGGACTAGCGGTTATTTCGAACACCGGGGAGCTGTTTTTT	CASSYGLAVISNTGELFF
TRBJ2-2	TRBD2	TRBV4-3	-	17	TGCGCCAGCAGCCAAGCAACCCAGCGGGGGGCGACCGGGGAGCTGTTTTTT	CASSQATQRGATGELFF
TRBJ2-1	TRBD2	TRBV7-3	-	14	TGTGCCAGCAGTCTGGGAGGGCGCTTGGGTGAGCAGTTCTTC	CASSLGGRLGEQFF
TRBJ2-2	TRBD1	TRBV3-1/TRBV3-2	-	15	TGTGCCAGCAGCCATACAGGGGTTAGAACCGGGGAGCTGTTTTTT	CASSHTGVRTGELFF
TRBJ2-4	-	TRBV7-9	-	16	TGTGCCAGCAGCCCTGTGACAGTTTTAGCCAAAAACATTCAGTACTTC	CASSPVTVLAKNIQYF
TRBJ1-2	TRBD1	TRBV6-6	-	14	TGTGCCAGCAGTTGGGGAAAGCAGGGGGCGGGCTACACCTTC	CASSWGKQGAGYTF
TRBJ1-2	-	TRBV28	-	13	TGTGCCAGCAGTTTACGCCAGGGCTATGGCTACACCTTC	CASSLRQGYGYTF
TRBJ1-3	-	TRBV14	few	14	TGTGCCAGCAGCCGAGGCTCCTCTGGAAACACCATATATTTT	CASSRGSSGNTIYF
TRBJ1-1	-	TRBV19	few	13	TGTGCCAGTAGTATACTTGGAGGCACTGAAGCTTTCTTT	CASSILGGTEAFF
TRBJ2-3	-	TRBV27	-	18	TGTGCCAGCAGTACCCAACCCGCCGGGTTCTCTAGCACAGATACGCAGTATTTT	CASSTQPAGFSSTDTQYF
TRBJ2-1	TRBD2	TRBV5-8	-	15	TGTGCCAGCAGTTCGAGCGGGGAATCCTACAATGAGCAGTTCTTC	CASSSSGESYNEQFF
TRBJ2-3	-	TRBV9	once	15	TGTGCCAGCAGCGTAGTCTCGGCGGGGTCAGATACGCAGTATTTT	CASSVVSAGSDTQYF
TRBJ2-1	-	TRBV27	-	16	TGTGCCAGCGCCCCCGTTAATCCAGGGTCATACAATGAGCAGTTCTTC	CASAPVNPGSYNEQFF
TRBJ2-7	TRBD1	TRBV20-1	-	14	TGCAGTGCAAGTACCGGGACAGGGGCCTTCGAGCAGTACTTC	CSASTGTGAFEQYF
TRBJ2-1	-	TRBV11-2	-	14	TGTGCCAGCAGCTCCTTAAGAACAGGGAATGAGCAGTTCTTC	CASSSLRTGNEQFF
TRBJ2-1	TRBD2	TRBV11-2	-	15	TGTGCCAGCAGCAATAGCGGGAGCTCCTACAATGAGCAGTTCTTC	CASSNSGSSYNEQFF